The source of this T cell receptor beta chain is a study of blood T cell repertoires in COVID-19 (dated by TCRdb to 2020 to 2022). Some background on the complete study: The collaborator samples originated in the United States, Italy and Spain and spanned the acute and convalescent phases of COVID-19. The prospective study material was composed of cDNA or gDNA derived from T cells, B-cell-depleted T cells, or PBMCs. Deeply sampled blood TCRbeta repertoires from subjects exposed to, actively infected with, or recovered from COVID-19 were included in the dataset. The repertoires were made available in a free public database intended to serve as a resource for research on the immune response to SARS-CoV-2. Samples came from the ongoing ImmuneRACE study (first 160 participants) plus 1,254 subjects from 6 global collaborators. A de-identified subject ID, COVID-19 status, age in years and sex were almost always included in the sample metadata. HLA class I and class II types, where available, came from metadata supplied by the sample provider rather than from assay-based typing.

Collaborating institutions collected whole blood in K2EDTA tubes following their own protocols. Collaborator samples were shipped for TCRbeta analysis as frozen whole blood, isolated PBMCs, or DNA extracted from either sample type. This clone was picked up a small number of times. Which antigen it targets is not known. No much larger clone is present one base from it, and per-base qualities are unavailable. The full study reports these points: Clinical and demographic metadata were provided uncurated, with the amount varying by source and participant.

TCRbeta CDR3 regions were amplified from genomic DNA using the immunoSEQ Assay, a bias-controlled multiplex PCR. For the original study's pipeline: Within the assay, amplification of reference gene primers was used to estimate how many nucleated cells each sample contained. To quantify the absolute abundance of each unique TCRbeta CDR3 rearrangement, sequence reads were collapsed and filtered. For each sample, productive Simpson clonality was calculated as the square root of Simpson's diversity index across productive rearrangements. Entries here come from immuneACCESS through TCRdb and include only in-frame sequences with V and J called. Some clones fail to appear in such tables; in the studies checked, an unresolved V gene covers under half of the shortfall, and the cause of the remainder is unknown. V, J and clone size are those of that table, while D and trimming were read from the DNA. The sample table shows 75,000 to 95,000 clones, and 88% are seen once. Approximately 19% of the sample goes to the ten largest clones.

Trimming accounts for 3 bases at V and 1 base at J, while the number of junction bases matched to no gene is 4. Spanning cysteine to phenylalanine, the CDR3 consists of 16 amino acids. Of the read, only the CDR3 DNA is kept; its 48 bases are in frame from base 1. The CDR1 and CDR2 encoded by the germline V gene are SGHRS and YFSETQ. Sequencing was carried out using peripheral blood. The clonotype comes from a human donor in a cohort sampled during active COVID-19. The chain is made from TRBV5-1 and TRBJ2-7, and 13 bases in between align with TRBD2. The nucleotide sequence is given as TGCGCCAGCAGCTACGGGACTAGCGGGATTTCCTACGAGCAGTACTTC. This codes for CASSYGTSGISYEQYF.